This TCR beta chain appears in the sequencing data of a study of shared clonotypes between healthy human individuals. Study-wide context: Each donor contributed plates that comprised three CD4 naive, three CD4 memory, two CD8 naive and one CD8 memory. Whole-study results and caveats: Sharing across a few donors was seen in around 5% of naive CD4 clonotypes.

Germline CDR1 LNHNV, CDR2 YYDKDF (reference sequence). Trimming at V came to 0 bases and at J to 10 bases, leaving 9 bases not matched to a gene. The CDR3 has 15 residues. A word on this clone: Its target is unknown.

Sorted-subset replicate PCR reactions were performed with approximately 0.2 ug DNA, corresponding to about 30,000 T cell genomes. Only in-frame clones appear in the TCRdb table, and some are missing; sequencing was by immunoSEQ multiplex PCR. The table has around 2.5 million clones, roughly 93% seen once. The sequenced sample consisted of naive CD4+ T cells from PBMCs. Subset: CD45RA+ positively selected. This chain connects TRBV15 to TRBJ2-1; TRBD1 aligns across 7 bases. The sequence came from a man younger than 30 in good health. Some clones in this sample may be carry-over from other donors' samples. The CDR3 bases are TGTGCCACCAGCAGAGAGGGGACAGACCGGGGCGAGCAGTTCTTC. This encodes CATSREGTDRGEQFF.